A single sample gave rise to the 25 T cell receptor beta chains below, sequenced in a study of T cells in localized non-small cell lung cancer. TCRdb's table, derived via immunoSEQ multiplex PCR, lists solely in-frame clones and lacks some. The repertoire holds about 41,000 clones, with roughly 86% as singletons. This specimen was peripheral blood, taken before any cancer treatment. All receptors derive from an older female donor with stage I squamous cell lung carcinoma.

The chain recombines TRBV30 with TRBJ1-3; the D gene is possibly TRBD1 (6 bases). The germline gives CDR1 GTSNPN, CDR2 SVGIG (reference sequence). V was pared by 5 bases and J by 2 bases, with 10 bases between. The CDR3 is 13 amino acids. The CDR3 spells CAWGKGAGNTIYF. The CDR3 DNA is TGTGCCTGGGGTAAGGGGGCTGGAAACACCATATATTTT.

The V gene is TRBV18, the J gene TRBJ2-7; 11 positions match TRBD2. The CDR3 covers 15 residues. V dropped 6 bases and J dropped 6; count of bases not matched to a gene: 10. Germline CDR1 and CDR2: KGHSH and LQKENI. CDR3: CASSPGIAGGLEQYF. For the CDR3, the DNA is TGTGCCAGCTCCCCCGGGATAGCGGGAGGGCTCGAGCAGTACTTC.

This chain joins TRBV7-8 and TRBJ2-1, with D perhaps matching TRBD1 (5 bases). This CDR3 region has 16 residues. Germline V CDR1 and CDR2: SGHVS, FQNEAQ. V gave up 8 bases and J gave up 0 bases, with 17 bases separating them. CDR3 coding DNA: TGTGCCAGCGGAAGGATAGACAGCCGCTCCTACAATGAGCAGTTCTTC. Translating gives CASGRIDSRSYNEQFF.

In nucleotides, the CDR3 is TGCGCCAGCAGCCCCGGGACCAAAACGGGAGGTTATCCCGGGGAGCTGTTTTTT. The encoded protein is CASSPGTKTGGYPGELFF. The rearrangement uses TRBV5-1 and TRBJ2-2, with 7 nucleotides matching TRBD2. Germline loops: CDR1 SGHRS, CDR2 YFSETQ. The CDR3 is made up of 18 amino acids. V was clipped by 4 bases and J by 6 bases; unmatched bases: 18.

The chain carries TRBV25-1 and TRBJ1-4, with 7 bases aligning to TRBD1. CDR1 is MGHDK and CDR2 is SYGVNS in the germline V gene. Trimming took 4 bases from V and 2 from J; bases not matched to a gene: 4. This CDR3 is 15 amino acids long. The CDR3 protein is CASSGLQGTNEKLFF. CDR3 DNA: TGTGCCAGCAGTGGACTACAGGGGACTAATGAAAAACTGTTTTTT.

A single count supports this clone. This chain connects TRBV19 to TRBJ2-2, with 12 bases fitting TRBD2. Germline-derived CDR1 and CDR2 are LNHDA and SQIVND (reference sequence). This CDR3 region has 16 residues. The V gene end was trimmed by 4 bases and the J gene end by 7 bases; junction bases not matched to a gene: 7. This CDR3 reads CASSTPGLAGIGELFF. In nucleotides, the CDR3 is TGTGCCAGTAGTACCCCCGGACTAGCGGGAATCGGGGAGCTGTTTTTT.

This rearrangement joins TRBV5-1 to TRBJ2-2, with a weak D call TRBD1 (6 bases). Germline loops: CDR1 SGHRS, CDR2 YFSETQ. V was trimmed by 4 bases and J by 1 base, leaving 14 bases between them. CDR3 length: 16 amino acids. The CDR3 protein is CASSVSGVGNTGELFF. As DNA, the CDR3 is TGCGCCAGCAGCGTCTCAGGGGTTGGGAACACCGGGGAGCTGTTTTTT.

This sequence joins TRBV15 and TRBJ2-7; the D gene could be TRBD1 or TRBD2 (5 bases each). The V gene's germline CDR1 is LNHNV and CDR2 YYDKDF (reference sequence). V gave up 3 bases and J gave up 0 bases, with 9 bases separating them. This CDR3 spans 14 amino acids. The CDR3 is CATSRYGASYEQYF. DNA of the CDR3: TGTGCCACCAGCAGGTACGGGGCCTCCTACGAGCAGTACTTC. Looking up the rest from reference TRBV15 and TRBJ2-7 gives the full variable domain: DAMVIQNPRYQVTQFGKPVTLSCSQTLNHNVMYWYQQKSSQAPKLLFHYYDKDFNNEADTPDNFQSRRPNTSFCFLDIRSPGLGDTAMYLCATSRYGASYEQYFGPGTRLTVT.

The chain is built from TRBV4-1 and TRBJ2-7; perhaps TRBD1 as D (6 bases). V dropped 6 bases and J dropped 3 bases, with 15 bases sitting between them. Germline CDR1 reads MGHRA; CDR2 reads YSYEKL. The CDR3 totals 14 residues. The CDR3 sequence: CASSLRDTYYEQYF. The CDR3 coding sequence is TGCGCCAGCAGTCTCCGGGACACCTACTACGAGCAGTACTTC.

V usage is TRBV7-3 and J usage is TRBJ2-1, with 10 bases aligning to TRBD2. In germline, CDR1 is SGHTA, CDR2 FQGTGA. CDR3 length: 15 residues. The ends lost 5 bases at V and 4 bases at J; junction bases unmatched: 5. CDR3 nucleotide sequence: TGTGCCAGCAGCAAAACTAGCGGGACTTACAATGAGCAGTTCTTC. It encodes CASSKTSGTYNEQFF.

The genes are TRBV15 and TRBJ2-7; D is ambiguous. Trimming took 0 bases from V and 6 from J, leaving 15 bases between them. The CDR3 has 15 amino acids. CDR1 is LNHNV and CDR2 is YYDKDF in the germline V gene (reference sequence). The CDR3 sequence: CATSRDPSQPGEQYF. CDR3 nucleotides: TGTGCCACCAGCAGAGACCCGTCACAGCCCGGCGAGCAGTACTTC.

A word on this clone: At one of its ends the junction is not consistent with the germline gene, which may arise from a read error. The J gene is TRBJ2-7, the V gene TRBV19; 9 positions match TRBD2. CDR1 is LNHDA and CDR2 is SQIVND in the germline V gene (reference sequence). The CDR3 sequence is 16 residues long. Here the CDR3 reads CASSSSGGAEVSLKDF. Here the CDR3 DNA reads TGTGCCAGTAGTAGTAGCGGGGGCGCGGAAGTGAGTTTGAAAGACTTC.

CDR3 loop: CASSYSRSLIPNEQFF. CDR3 sequence (DNA): TGTGCCAGCAGTTACTCGCGGAGCCTTATCCCCAATGAGCAGTTCTTC. The chain has TRBV6-5 and TRBJ2-1; D remains unclear. The CDR3 sequence is 16 residues long. Germline-derived CDR1 and CDR2 are MNHEY and SVGAGI. Trimming took off 0 bases at V and 6 bases at J, with 15 bases between the two ends.

The CDR3 reads CASSYLSGTFEQYF. The CDR3 nucleotides read TGTGCCAGCAGTTACCTTAGCGGGACTTTCGAGCAGTACTTC. This sequence joins TRBV6-5 and TRBJ2-7, with 8 bases aligning to TRBD2. The CDR3 is 14 residues long. The V gene end was trimmed by 2 bases and the J gene end by 6 bases; junction bases not matched to a gene: 6. Germline values: CDR1 MNHEY, CDR2 SVGAGI.

The chain joins TRBV5-1 to TRBJ1-2; D is ambiguous. Germline CDR1 and CDR2: SGHRS and YFSETQ. The CDR3 is 14 residues long. The V and J ends lost 1 base and 4 bases respectively, with 11 bases between them. The CDR3 DNA reads TGCGCCAGCAGCTTGCAAACGGCCACCTATGGCTACACCTTC. This encodes CASSLQTATYGYTF.

In DNA form, the CDR3 reads TGTGCCAGCAGTTTCCAGAGGCCCGGGACCTATGGCTACACCTTC. Translated, it gives CASSFQRPGTYGYTF. The rearrangement uses TRBV6-5 and TRBJ1-2, with a tentative D call TRBD1 (5 bases). The CDR3 is made up of 15 amino acids. Trimming stripped 4 bases from V and 4 bases from J, with 16 bases between. From germline, CDR1 is MNHEY and CDR2 SVGAGI.

The chain uses TRBV7-2 and TRBJ1-5; maybe TRBD1 (5 bases). From germline, CDR1 is SGHTA and CDR2 FQGNSA. The V and J ends lost 1 base and 6 bases respectively, with 13 bases between them. This CDR3 is 15 amino acids long. CDR3 sequence (DNA): TGTGCCAGCAGCTTAGAGGGGAGATACGGTCAGCCCCAGCATTTT. The encoded protein is CASSLEGRYGQPQHF.

This clone has just one count. The rearrangement links TRBV27 to TRBJ2-3; possibly TRBD2 for D (7 bases). The CDR3 consists of 14 residues. Trimming pared 10 bases from V and 5 bases from J, leaving 19 bases between. Germline V gene sequence: CDR1 MNHEY, CDR2 SMNVEV (reference sequence). CDR3 protein: CATPGAGAIDTQYF. CDR3 coding DNA: TGTGCCACCCCAGGGGCGGGAGCAATAGATACGCAGTATTTT.

This chain connects TRBV7-9 to TRBJ1-4; 10 bases fit TRBD1. The V gene's germline CDR1 is SEHNR and CDR2 FQNEAQ (reference sequence). The CDR3 has 14 residues. Trimming cost V 5 bases and J 7 bases; bases outside gene matches: 4. DNA for the CDR3: TGTGCCAGCAGCCGGGACAGGGGTGGTGAAAAACTGTTTTTT. This translates into CASSRDRGGEKLFF.

The gene calls are TRBV5-1 and TRBJ2-5; 7 bases are a match to TRBD2. CDR3 length equals 14 residues. Trimming took 5 bases from V and 1 from J; bases not matched to a gene: 5. Per germline, CDR1 SGHRS and CDR2 YFSETQ. The chain's CDR3 is CASRAGAIQETQYF. DNA for the CDR3: TGCGCCAGCAGGGCGGGAGCGATCCAAGAGACCCAGTACTTC.

This clone has only one observation. Here the CDR3 DNA reads TGTGCCAGCAAGAGGGCAGGGCCGAATGAAAAACTGTTTTTT. Translation gives CASKRAGPNEKLFF. This chain uses TRBV5-4 with TRBJ1-4, with D tentatively TRBD1 (5 bases). Trimming cost V 6 bases and J 5 bases, with 14 bases left between them. Germline CDR1 and CDR2: SGHNT and YYREEE (reference sequence). CDR3 length: 14 amino acids.

This clone was counted once. The V gene is TRBV5-1, the J gene TRBJ1-2; D not certain. The germline CDR1 and CDR2 sequences are SGHRS and YFSETQ. There are 16 residues in the CDR3. The germline V and J ends were trimmed by 1 base and 6 bases, with 19 bases remaining between them. This CDR3 reads CASSLQLGGPLNGYTF. CDR3 bases: TGCGCCAGCAGCTTGCAATTGGGAGGGCCCCTAAATGGCTACACCTTC.

The gene calls are TRBV5-1 and TRBJ2-2; D is undetermined. CDR1 SGHRS and CDR2 YFSETQ come from the germline V gene. V lost 0 bases, J lost 11 bases, and 14 bases lay in between. The CDR3 loop spans 14 amino acids. The CDR3 loop reads CASSLVAGNPELFF. The CDR3, as DNA: TGCGCCAGCAGCTTGGTGGCAGGTAATCCAGAGCTGTTTTTT.

This rearrangement joins TRBV7-9 to TRBJ2-1, with 7 nucleotides matching TRBD2. Germline CDR1 SEHNR, CDR2 FQNEAQ (reference sequence). Trimming cost V 5 bases and J 12 bases; bases outside gene matches: 4. This CDR3 spans 11 amino acids. The CDR3 is CASSRGGSQFF. DNA of the CDR3: TGTGCCAGCAGCCGGGGAGGGTCGCAGTTCTTC.

J is TRBJ2-3 and V is TRBV4-3; no firm D call. Trimming left V 4 bases short and J 3 bases short, with 5 bases between. The CDR3 length is 12 residues. The germline V gene encodes CDR1 LGHNA and CDR2 YSLEER. The CDR3 DNA reads TGCGCCAGCAGCCCTACGACAGATACGCAGTATTTT. Protein: CASSPTTDTQYF.